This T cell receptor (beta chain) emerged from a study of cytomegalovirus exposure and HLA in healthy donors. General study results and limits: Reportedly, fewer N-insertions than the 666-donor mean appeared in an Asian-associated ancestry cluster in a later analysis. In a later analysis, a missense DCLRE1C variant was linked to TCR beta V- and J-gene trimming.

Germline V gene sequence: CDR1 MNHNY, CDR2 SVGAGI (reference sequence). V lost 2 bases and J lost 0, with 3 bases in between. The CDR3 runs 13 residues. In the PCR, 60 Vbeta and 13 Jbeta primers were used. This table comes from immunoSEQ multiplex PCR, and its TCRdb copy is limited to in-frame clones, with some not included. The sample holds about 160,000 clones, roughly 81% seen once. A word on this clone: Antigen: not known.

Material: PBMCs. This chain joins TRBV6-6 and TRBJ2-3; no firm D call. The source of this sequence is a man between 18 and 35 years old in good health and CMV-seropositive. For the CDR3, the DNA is TGTGCCAGCAGTTACACTAGCACAGATACGCAGTATTTT. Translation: CASSYTSTDTQYF.